Each of the 21 T cell receptor beta chains below was sequenced from the same sample in a study of shared clonotypes between healthy human individuals. The protocol was immunoSEQ multiplex PCR, while the TCRdb copy is restricted to in-frame clones and leaves out a portion. This table has around 1.9 million clones, 85% to 95% appearing once. Naive CD8 cells lacked CD45RO and underwent positive selection for CCR7, leaving out terminally differentiated effector memory CD45RA+ cells. The sequenced sample was naive CD8+ T cells from PBMCs. These receptors all stem from a man in his late teens or twenties in good health. Some clones in this sample may be carry-over from other donors' samples.

V is TRBV10-3 and J is TRBJ2-3, with 7 positions matching TRBD1. With V trimmed by 7 bases and J by 0 bases, 7 bases remained unmatched. This CDR3 contains 15 residues. CDR1 is ENHRY, CDR2 SYGVKD, per germline. Written as DNA, the CDR3 is TGTGCCATCACCGAGGGACAGACCAGCACAGATACGCAGTATTTT. Translating gives CAITEGQTSTDTQYF.

CDR3 loop: CASSSNDRVEGYTF. In DNA form, the CDR3 reads TGTGCCAGCAGTTCAAACGACAGGGTGGAGGGCTACACCTTC. The chain carries TRBV27 and TRBJ1-2; 7 bases map to TRBD1. The CDR3 covers 14 residues. V lost 4 bases, J lost 8 bases, and 10 bases stayed unmatched. Germline V gene lookup returns CDR1 MNHEY and CDR2 SMNVEV (reference sequence).

This rearrangement joins TRBV6-5 to TRBJ2-7, with 7 nucleotides matching TRBD2. This CDR3 contains 15 residues. Germline loops: CDR1 MNHEY, CDR2 SVGAGI. The ends lost 2 bases at V and 7 bases at J; junction bases unmatched: 11. In DNA, the CDR3 is TGTGCCAGCAGTTACGTCGGGAGCGGGGCAGGGGAGCAGTACTTC. Translated: CASSYVGSGAGEQYF.

This sequence joins TRBV2 and TRBJ1-1, with D uncertain. The germline V gene encodes CDR1 SNHLY and CDR2 FYNNEI. V was clipped by 6 bases and J by 3 bases, with 8 bases between them. The length of the CDR3 is 12 residues. CDR3 sequence: CASSSGYTEAFF. The DNA of the CDR3 is TGTGCCAGCAGCTCCGGGTACACTGAAGCTTTCTTT.

With respect to this clone: The same CDR3 is also encoded by other DNA sequences in this sample. V usage is TRBV6-5 and J usage is TRBJ2-1; 7 positions match TRBD1. V lost 2 bases, J lost 2 bases, and 3 bases stayed unmatched. This CDR3 contains 15 residues. Germline CDR1 and CDR2: MNHEY and SVGAGI. As DNA, the CDR3 is TGTGCCAGCAGTTACCTTGGACAGGCCTACAATGAGCAGTTCTTC. Translated: CASSYLGQAYNEQFF.

A single count supports this clone. Distinct nucleotide sequences in the sample also encode this CDR3. The gene calls are TRBV9 and TRBJ2-7; D perhaps matches TRBD1 (5 bases). Trimming stripped 0 bases from V and 2 bases from J, with 9 bases between. The CDR3 contains 14 residues. Germline V gives CDR1 SGDLS, CDR2 YYNGEE. The CDR3 DNA sequence: TGTGCCAGCAGCGTAGGTAAGGGGACCTACGAGCAGTACTTC. Translation gives CASSVGKGTYEQYF.

The genes are TRBV28 and TRBJ2-7; unclear D gene. Trimming stripped 7 bases from V and 4 bases from J, with 8 bases between. The CDR3 loop spans 11 amino acids. The germline V gene has CDR1 MDHEN and CDR2 SYDVKM. The CDR3, as DNA: TGTGCCAGCAACGTGGGTTACGAGCAGTACTTC. It specifies CASNVGYEQYF.

A word on this clone: This sample also contains other DNA sequences that code for the same CDR3. The chain couples TRBV2 to TRBJ2-7, with TRBD2 as a possible D gene (6 bases). The length of the CDR3 is 13 residues. Looked up from germline, CDR1 is SNHLY and CDR2 is FYNNEI. Trimming cost V 4 bases and J 1 base, with 8 bases left between them. CDR3: CASSAGSSYEQYF. The CDR3 region has the DNA TGTGCCAGCAGTGCCGGGAGTTCCTACGAGCAGTACTTC.

The chain combines TRBV28 with TRBJ1-2; 9 bases line up with TRBD1. The CDR3 consists of 15 residues. Germline lookup yields CDR1 MDHEN and CDR2 SYDVKM. V lost 5 bases and J lost 8; bases outside the gene matches: 12. The CDR3 protein is CASSRTGDLLSGYTF. CDR3 nucleotide sequence: TGTGCCAGCAGTCGGACAGGGGATCTTTTATCCGGCTACACCTTC.

V gene TRBV29-1 combines with J gene TRBJ2-7; 7 nucleotides align to TRBD2. The germline V gene encodes CDR1 SQVTM and CDR2 ANQGSEA. V shed 1 base, J shed 11 bases, and the junction held 5 bases outside the gene matches. There are 11 residues in the CDR3. CDR3 region: CSVEGGGLEYF. CDR3 DNA: TGCAGCGTTGAAGGGGGGGGATTGGAGTACTTC.

The rearrangement links TRBV18 to TRBJ1-5; TRBD1 matches at 7 bases. V gave up 1 base and J gave up 0 bases; unmatched junction bases: 3. The CDR3 is made up of 16 amino acids. Germline CDR1 and CDR2: KGHSH and LQKENI. CDR3 in DNA: TGTGCCAGCTCACCACAGGGGGCTTATAGCAATCAGCCCCAGCATTTT. Its protein product is CASSPQGAYSNQPQHF.

V usage is TRBV7-9 and J usage is TRBJ2-7; no firm D call. Deletions cut 1 base from V and 5 bases from J, with 12 bases between. The CDR3 covers 14 residues. Per the germline V gene, CDR1 is SEHNR and CDR2 is FQNEAQ (reference sequence). CDR3 sequence (DNA): TGTGCCAGCAGCTTAGGCTCAGGCTTGGACGAGCAGTACTTC. Translation gives CASSLGSGLDEQYF.

In this sample, this clone turned up a few times. CDR3 in DNA: TGTGCCAGCAGTTTACCTCAGACACCTACTACGAACACCGGGGAGCTGTTTTTT. The encoded protein is CASSLPQTPTTNTGELFF. This chain joins TRBV28 and TRBJ2-2; D uncertain. Trimming left V 2 bases short and J 0 bases short, with 16 bases between. The germline V gene encodes CDR1 MDHEN and CDR2 SYDVKM. The CDR3 covers 18 residues.

The CDR3 region has the DNA TGTGCCAGTAGTCGACTAGCGGGAGAAGATACGCAGTATTTT. Translation: CASSRLAGEDTQYF. The J gene is TRBJ2-3, the V gene TRBV19, with 12 bases that match TRBD2. The CDR3 consists of 14 residues. CDR1 and CDR2 from the germline V gene are LNHDA and SQIVND (reference sequence). J gave up 5 bases and V 5 bases, and 2 bases lay outside the gene matches.

As to this clone: An end of the junction differs from the germline gene, which may be a read error. The chain recombines TRBV15 with TRBJ1-5, with D maybe TRBD1 (6 bases). The germline V gene has CDR1 LNHNV and CDR2 YYDKDF (reference sequence). CDR3 length: 15 amino acids. This chain's CDR3 is CATSGERGLNQPQHF. The DNA of the CDR3 is TGTGCCACCAGCGGAGAGAGGGGGTTGAATCAGCCCCAGCATTTT.

The chain couples TRBV7-2 to TRBJ2-1, with TRBD2 identical over 7 bases. This CDR3 is 15 amino acids long. Trimming at V came to 1 base and at J to 7 bases, leaving 7 bases not matched to a gene. The V gene's germline CDR1 is SGHTA and CDR2 FQGNSA. CDR3 nucleotide sequence: TGTGCCAGCAGCTTAGACCTTAGCGGGCTGAATGAGCAGTTCTTC. This codes for CASSLDLSGLNEQFF.

This chain joins TRBV7-9 and TRBJ1-2, with TRBD1 matching over 8 bases. The CDR3 sequence is 14 residues long. Trimming at V came to 4 bases and at J to 2 bases, leaving 3 bases not matched to a gene. CDR1 is SEHNR, CDR2 FQNEAQ, per germline (reference sequence). CDR3 coding DNA: TGTGCCAGCAGCTCCTGGACAGGGAACTATGGCTACACCTTC. It codes for CASSSWTGNYGYTF.

The V and J genes are TRBV27 and TRBJ2-6; possibly TRBD1 for D (6 bases). The V and J ends lost 8 bases and 3 bases respectively, with 11 bases between them. CDR1 is MNHEY and CDR2 is SMNVEV in the germline V gene (reference sequence). There are 14 residues in the CDR3. Here the CDR3 reads CASGGQGGANVLTF. The CDR3 DNA is TGTGCCAGCGGGGGACAAGGTGGGGCCAACGTCCTGACTTTC.

The rearrangement links TRBV4-2 to TRBJ2-7, with 8 bases that match TRBD1. This CDR3 contains 14 residues. Looked up from germline, CDR1 is LGHNA and CDR2 is YNFKEQ. V lost 1 base and J lost 6; bases outside the gene matches: 5. The CDR3 here is CASSQAATGAEQYF. The CDR3, as DNA: TGTGCCAGCAGCCAAGCCGCGACAGGGGCCGAGCAGTACTTC.

This clone was detected only a few times. The rearrangement joins TRBV6-5 to TRBJ1-2; D unclear. The CDR3 loop spans 13 amino acids. The germline V and J ends were trimmed by 2 bases and 10 bases, with 14 bases remaining between them. CDR1 is MNHEY, CDR2 SVGAGI, per germline. The CDR3 DNA reads as TGTGCCAGCAGTTACGCTCGAAGGGCCTACTACACCTTC. It codes for CASSYARRAYYTF.

The chain combines TRBV25-1 with TRBJ1-2, with D unclear. Germline CDR1 and CDR2: MGHDK and SYGVNS. Trimming took off 5 bases at V and 2 bases at J, with 12 bases between the two ends. The CDR3 runs 14 residues. The CDR3 DNA reads as TGTGCCAGCAGTCGGGTTGGGTGGAACTATGGCTACACCTTC. It specifies CASSRVGWNYGYTF.